This T cell receptor (beta chain) emerged from a study of cytomegalovirus exposure and HLA in healthy donors. Regarding the study as a whole: Reported performance of the classifier showed diagnosis of cytomegalovirus status with high specificity and sensitivity.

With 60 Vbeta and 13 Jbeta primers, the PCR was carried out. TCRdb keeps only in-frame clones here, not all; method: immunoSEQ multiplex PCR. The profile covers 160,000 or so clones, with 80% appearing a single time and roughly 10% taken by the ten largest. This clone has just a few counts. Its target is unknown. CDR1 MGHRA and CDR2 YSYEKL come from the germline V gene. V gave up 4 bases and J gave up 1 base, with 7 bases separating them. The CDR3 contains 13 residues. The V gene is TRBV4-1, the J gene TRBJ1-1, with D tentatively TRBD1 (5 bases). The receptor's source is a man younger than 30 in good health and CMV-seropositive. The material sequenced was PBMCs. CDR3 nucleotide sequence: TGCGCCAGCAGCCCTACAGGGAACACTGAAGCTTTCTTT. Its protein product is CASSPTGNTEAFF.